This T cell receptor (beta chain) was observed in a study of T cell clones after liver transplantation. The wider study: In this trial, immunosuppression withdrawal was attempted within 2 years of liver transplant.

CDR1 is LNHNV, CDR2 YYDKDF, per germline (reference sequence). The V gene lost 0 bases and the J gene lost 5 bases, with 16 bases spanning the gap. CDR3 length: 16 residues. Measured with immunoSEQ multiplex PCR; TCRdb has only the in-frame clones, and not every one. The sample lists around 21,000 clones; roughly 92% were seen once. Sample: CD8+ T cells from blood, taken about 26 months after liver transplant. J is TRBJ2-5 and V is TRBV15; perhaps TRBD1 as D (6 bases). The clonotype originates from a human patient who received a liver transplant. The T cells may partly be graft donor cells. This CDR3 reads CATSRDQGPKRETQYF. Here the CDR3 DNA reads TGTGCCACCAGCAGAGATCAGGGGCCTAAGAGGGAGACCCAGTACTTC.